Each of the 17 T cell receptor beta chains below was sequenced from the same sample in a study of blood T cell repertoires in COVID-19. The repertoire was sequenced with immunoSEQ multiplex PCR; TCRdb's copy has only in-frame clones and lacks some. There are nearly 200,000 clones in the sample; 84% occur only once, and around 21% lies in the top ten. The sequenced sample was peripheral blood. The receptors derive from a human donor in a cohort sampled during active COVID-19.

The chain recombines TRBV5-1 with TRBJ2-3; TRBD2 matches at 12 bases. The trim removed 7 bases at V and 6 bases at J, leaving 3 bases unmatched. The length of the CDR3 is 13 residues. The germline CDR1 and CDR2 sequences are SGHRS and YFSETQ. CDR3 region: CASQTSGGDTQYF. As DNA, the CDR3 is TGCGCCAGCCAGACTAGCGGGGGTGATACGCAGTATTTT.

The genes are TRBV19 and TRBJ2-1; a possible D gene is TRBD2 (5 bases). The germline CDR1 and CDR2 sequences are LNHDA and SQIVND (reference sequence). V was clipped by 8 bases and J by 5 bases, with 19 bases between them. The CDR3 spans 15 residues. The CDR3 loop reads CASGPGPSSDNEQFF. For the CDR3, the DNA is TGTGCCAGTGGCCCTGGGCCTAGCAGTGACAATGAGCAGTTCTTC.

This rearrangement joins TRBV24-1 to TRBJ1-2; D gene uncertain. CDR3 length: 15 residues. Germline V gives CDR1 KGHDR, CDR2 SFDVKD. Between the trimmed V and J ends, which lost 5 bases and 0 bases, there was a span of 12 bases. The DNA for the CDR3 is TGTGCCACCAGTGTGGGCTCCGACCCTAACTATGGCTACACCTTC. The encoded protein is CATSVGSDPNYGYTF.

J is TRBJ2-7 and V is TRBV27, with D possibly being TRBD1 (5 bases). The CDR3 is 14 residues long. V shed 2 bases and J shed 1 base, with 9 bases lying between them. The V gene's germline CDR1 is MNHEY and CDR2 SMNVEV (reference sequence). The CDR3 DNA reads TGTGCCAGCAGTTTAGCAGGGCGGTCCTACGAGCAGTACGTC. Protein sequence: CASSLAGRSYEQYV.

CDR3 loop: CASSIVGDKAIWKLFF. DNA for the CDR3: TGTGCCAGTAGTATTGTGGGGGACAAGGCTATTTGGAAACTGTTTTTT. The genes are TRBV19 and TRBJ1-4; TRBD1 is a possible D gene (6 bases). Germline V CDR1 and CDR2: LNHDA, SQIVND (reference sequence). Trimming cost V 3 bases and J 11 bases, with 22 bases left between them. This CDR3 is 16 amino acids long.

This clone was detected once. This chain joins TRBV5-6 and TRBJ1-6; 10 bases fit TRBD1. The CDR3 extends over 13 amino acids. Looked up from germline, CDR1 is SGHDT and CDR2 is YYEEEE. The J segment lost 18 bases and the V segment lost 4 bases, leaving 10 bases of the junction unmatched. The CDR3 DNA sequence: TGTGCCAGCAGCCTACAATGGACAGGGGGGAGCCACTTT. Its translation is CASSLQWTGGSHF.

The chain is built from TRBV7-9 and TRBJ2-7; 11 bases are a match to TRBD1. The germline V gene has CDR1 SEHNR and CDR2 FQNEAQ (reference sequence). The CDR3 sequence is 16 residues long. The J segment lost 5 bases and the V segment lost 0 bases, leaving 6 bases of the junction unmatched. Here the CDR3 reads CASSLALGQGADEQYF. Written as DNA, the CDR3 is TGTGCCAGCAGCTTAGCGCTAGGACAGGGGGCGGACGAGCAGTACTTC.

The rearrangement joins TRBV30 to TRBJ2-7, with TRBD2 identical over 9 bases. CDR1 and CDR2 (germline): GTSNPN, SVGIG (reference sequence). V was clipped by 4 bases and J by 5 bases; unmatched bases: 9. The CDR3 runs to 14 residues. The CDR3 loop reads CAWTSGLAPHEQYF. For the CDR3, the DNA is TGTGCCTGGACTTCGGGACTAGCTCCTCACGAGCAGTACTTC.

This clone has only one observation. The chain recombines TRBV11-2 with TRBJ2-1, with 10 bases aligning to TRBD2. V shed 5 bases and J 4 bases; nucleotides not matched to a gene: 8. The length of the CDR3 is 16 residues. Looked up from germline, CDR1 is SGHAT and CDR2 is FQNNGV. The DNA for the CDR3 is TGTGCCAGCAGCCGGAGTAGCGGGGGGCAATACAATGAGCAGTTCTTC. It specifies CASSRSSGGQYNEQFF. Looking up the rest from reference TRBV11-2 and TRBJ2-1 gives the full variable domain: EAGVAQSPRYKIIEKRQSVAFWCNPISGHATLYWYQQILGQGPKLLIQFQNNGVVDDSQLPKDRFSAERLKGVDSTLKIQPAKLEDSAVYLCASSRSSGGQYNEQFFGPGTRLTVL.

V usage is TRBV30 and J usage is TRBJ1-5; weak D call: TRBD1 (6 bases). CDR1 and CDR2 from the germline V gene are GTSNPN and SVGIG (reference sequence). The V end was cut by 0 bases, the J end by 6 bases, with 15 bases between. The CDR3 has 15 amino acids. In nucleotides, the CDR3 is TGTGCCTGGAGTGTATCCGGCGGGGGCGTTCAGCCCCAGCATTTT. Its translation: CAWSVSGGGVQPQHF. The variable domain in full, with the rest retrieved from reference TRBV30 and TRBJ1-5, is SQTIHQWPATLVQPVGSPLSLECTVEGTSNPNLYWYRQAAGRGLQLLFYSVGIGQISSEVPQNLSASRPQDRQFILSSKKLLLSDSGFYLCAWSVSGGGVQPQHFGDGTRLSIL.

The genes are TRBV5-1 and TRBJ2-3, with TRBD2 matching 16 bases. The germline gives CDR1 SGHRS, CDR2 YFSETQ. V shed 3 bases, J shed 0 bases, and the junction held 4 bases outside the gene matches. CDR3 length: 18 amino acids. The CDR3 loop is CASSSGTSGGASTDTQYF. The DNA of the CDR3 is TGCGCCAGCAGCTCCGGGACTAGCGGGGGGGCAAGCACAGATACGCAGTATTTT.

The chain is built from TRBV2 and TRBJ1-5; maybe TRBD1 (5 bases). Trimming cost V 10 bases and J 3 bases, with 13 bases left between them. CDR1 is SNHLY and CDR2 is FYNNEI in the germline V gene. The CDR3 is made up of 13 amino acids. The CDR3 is CATTPGNNQPQHF. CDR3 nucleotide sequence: TGTGCCACCACCCCAGGGAACAATCAGCCCCAGCATTTT.

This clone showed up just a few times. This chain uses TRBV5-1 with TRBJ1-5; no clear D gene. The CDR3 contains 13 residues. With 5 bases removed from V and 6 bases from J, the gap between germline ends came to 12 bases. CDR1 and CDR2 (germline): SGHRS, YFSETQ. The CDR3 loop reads CASSWESGQPQHF. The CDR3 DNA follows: TGCGCCAGCAGTTGGGAAAGCGGTCAGCCCCAGCATTTT.

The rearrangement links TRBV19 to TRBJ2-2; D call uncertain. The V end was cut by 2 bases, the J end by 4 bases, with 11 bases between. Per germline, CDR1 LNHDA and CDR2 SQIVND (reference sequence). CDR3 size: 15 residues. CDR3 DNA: TGTGCCAGTAGTATAAACAGTCAGACCACCGGGGAGCTGTTTTTT. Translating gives CASSINSQTTGELFF.

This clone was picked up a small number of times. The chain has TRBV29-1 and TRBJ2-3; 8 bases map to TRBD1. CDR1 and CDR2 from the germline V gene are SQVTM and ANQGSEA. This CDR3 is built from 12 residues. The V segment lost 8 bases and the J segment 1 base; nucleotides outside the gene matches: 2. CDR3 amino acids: CSQGARTDTQYF. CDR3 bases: TGCAGCCAGGGGGCCCGCACAGATACGCAGTATTTT.

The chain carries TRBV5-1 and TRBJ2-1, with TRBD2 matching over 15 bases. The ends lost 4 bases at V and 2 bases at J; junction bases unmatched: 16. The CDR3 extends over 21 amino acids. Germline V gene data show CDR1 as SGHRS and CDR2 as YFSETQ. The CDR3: CASSRHRGTSGRYTAYNEQFF. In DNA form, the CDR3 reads TGCGCCAGCAGCCGACATCGAGGGACTAGCGGGAGGTACACGGCCTACAATGAGCAGTTCTTC. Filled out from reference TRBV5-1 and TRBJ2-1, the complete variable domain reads KAGVTQTPRYLIKTRGQQVTLSCSPISGHRSVSWYQQTPGQGLQFLFEYFSETQRNKGNFPGRFSGRQFSNSRSEMNVSTLELGDSALYLCASSRHRGTSGRYTAYNEQFFGPGTRLTVL.

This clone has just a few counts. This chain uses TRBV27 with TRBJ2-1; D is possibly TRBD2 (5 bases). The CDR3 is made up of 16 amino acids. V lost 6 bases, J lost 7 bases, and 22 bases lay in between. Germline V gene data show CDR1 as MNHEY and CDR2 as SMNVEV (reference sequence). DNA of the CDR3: TGTGCCAGCAGCAGATCCACCGGGATTGGGGTAAATGAGCAGTTCTTC. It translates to CASSRSTGIGVNEQFF.